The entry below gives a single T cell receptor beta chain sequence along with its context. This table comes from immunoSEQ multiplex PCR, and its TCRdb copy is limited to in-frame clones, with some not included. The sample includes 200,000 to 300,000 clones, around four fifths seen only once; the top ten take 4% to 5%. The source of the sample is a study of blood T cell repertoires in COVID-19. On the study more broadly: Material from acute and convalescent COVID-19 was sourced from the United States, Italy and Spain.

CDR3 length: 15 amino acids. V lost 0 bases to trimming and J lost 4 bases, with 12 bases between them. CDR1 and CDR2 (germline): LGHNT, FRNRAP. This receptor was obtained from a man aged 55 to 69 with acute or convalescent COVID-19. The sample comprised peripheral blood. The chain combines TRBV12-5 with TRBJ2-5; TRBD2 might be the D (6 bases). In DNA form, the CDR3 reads TGTGCTAGTGGTTTGGTACCATCCGGGGGAGAGACCCAGTACTTC. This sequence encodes CASGLVPSGGETQYF. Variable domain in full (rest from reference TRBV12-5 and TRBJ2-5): DARVTQTPRHKVTEMGQEVTMRCQPILGHNTVFWYRQTMMQGLELLAYFRNRAPLDDSGMPKDRFSAEMPDATLATLKIQPSEPRDSAVYFCASGLVPSGGETQYFGPGTRLLVL.